The 10 T cell receptor beta chains listed next were all sequenced from one sample in a study of shared clonotypes between healthy human individuals. TCRdb keeps only in-frame clones here, not all; method: immunoSEQ multiplex PCR. The data show nearly 2 million clones, about 95% seen once. CD45RO-negative cells were positively selected for CCR7, leaving out terminally differentiated effector memory CD45RA+ cells. The sequencing input was naive CD8+ T cells sorted from blood. Every receptor here comes from a man aged 18 to 30 in good health.

The CDR3 nucleotides read TGTGCCAGCAGTGAAGAGGACCGGGTTATCCACGAGCAGTACTTC. It yields the protein CASSEEDRVIHEQYF. The V and J genes are TRBV6-1 and TRBJ2-7, with no clear D. Trimming shortened V by 1 base and J by 5 bases, and 15 bases separated the two germline ends. The CDR3 contains 15 residues. Germline assignment: CDR1 MNHNS and CDR2 SASEGT.

The chain has TRBV5-4 and TRBJ1-4; TRBD1 aligns across 7 bases. Trimming at V came to 4 bases and at J to 0 bases, leaving 6 bases not matched to a gene. In germline, CDR1 is SGHNT, CDR2 YYREEE (reference sequence). The CDR3 contains 16 residues. The DNA for the CDR3 is TGTGCCAGCAGCGGGGGGGACAGCTCAACTAATGAAAAACTGTTTTTT. This gives the protein CASSGGDSSTNEKLFF.

The V call is TRBV4-1, the J call TRBJ2-7; 7 bases match TRBD2. CDR3 size: 15 residues. Germline V gene lookup returns CDR1 MGHRA and CDR2 YSYEKL. V dropped 0 bases and J dropped 4; count of bases not matched to a gene: 6. The CDR3 sequence: CASSQETSRSYEQYF. CDR3 coding DNA: TGCGCCAGCAGCCAAGAGACTAGCCGGAGTTACGAGCAGTACTTC.

This chain links TRBV27 with TRBJ2-7, with 15 positions matching TRBD2. Losses at the gene ends were 7 bases for V and 7 bases for J; bases not matched to a gene: 11. This CDR3 has 16 amino acids. From germline, CDR1 is MNHEY and CDR2 SMNVEV (reference sequence). The DNA of the CDR3 is TGTGCCAGCAAACCCGTCGGACTAGCGGGGGGGCGAGAGCAGTACTTC. Its protein product is CASKPVGLAGGREQYF.

The chain couples TRBV29-1 to TRBJ1-3; 7 nucleotides match TRBD1. CDR1 is SQVTM and CDR2 is ANQGSEA in the germline V gene. CDR3 length equals 17 residues. With V trimmed by 0 bases and J by 2 bases, 10 bases remained unmatched. CDR3 DNA sequence: TGCAGCGTTGAAGATGTAGAGGGGGCGCCAACTGGAAACACCATATATTTT. As protein: CSVEDVEGAPTGNTIYF. The full variable domain, in which reference TRBV29-1 and TRBJ1-3 provide the parts outside the CDR3, is SAVISQKPSRDICQRGTSLTIQCQVDSQVTMMFWYRQQPGQSLTLIATANQGSEATYESGFVIDKFPISRPNLTFSTLTVSNMSPEDSSIYLCSVEDVEGAPTGNTIYFGEGSWLTVV.

The V call is TRBV2, the J call TRBJ2-7, with D perhaps TRBD1 (6 bases). CDR1 SNHLY and CDR2 FYNNEI come from the germline V gene. This CDR3 comprises 15 residues. The ends were cut back, 1 base at V and 2 bases at J, with 12 bases in the middle. CDR3 DNA: TGTGCCAGCAGTGAAGGGGACACCTTCACCTACGAGCAGTACTTC. It yields the protein CASSEGDTFTYEQYF.

The chain recombines TRBV9 with TRBJ2-2, with 15 bases that match TRBD2. This CDR3 region has 17 residues. The junction had 6 bases not matched to a gene; V was cut back by 3 bases and J by 6 bases. CDR1 SGDLS and CDR2 YYNGEE come from the germline V gene. Here the CDR3 DNA reads TGTGCCAGCAGCGCCGGACTAGCGGGGGGGCCCTCCGGGGAGCTGTTTTTT. Protein product: CASSAGLAGGPSGELFF.

The chain is built from TRBV9 and TRBJ2-7; 9 nucleotides line up with TRBD2. The CDR3 runs to 15 residues. The junction had 6 bases not matched to a gene; V was cut back by 0 bases and J by 5 bases. The germline V gene has CDR1 SGDLS and CDR2 YYNGEE. Written as DNA, the CDR3 is TGTGCCAGCAGCGTAGAGGGTAGCGGGAGCCACGAGCAGTACTTC. Translation: CASSVEGSGSHEQYF.

The chain combines TRBV30 with TRBJ1-2, with D possibly TRBD1 on 5 matching bases. With 1 base removed from V and 0 bases from J, the gap between germline ends came to 12 bases. The CDR3 has 15 residues. Looked up from germline, CDR1 is GTSNPN and CDR2 is SVGIG (reference sequence). For the CDR3, the DNA is TGTGCCTGGAGTGGGGAGGGACTTTCTAACTATGGCTACACCTTC. This translates into CAWSGEGLSNYGYTF.

This clone was observed a handful of times. The rearrangement joins TRBV6-5 to TRBJ1-2; 9 bases are shared with TRBD1. The junction had 6 bases not matched to a gene; V was cut back by 5 bases and J by 5 bases. Germline CDR1 and CDR2: MNHEY and SVGAGI. The CDR3 length is 14 residues. The CDR3 loop is CASSTPGTGYGYTF. DNA of the CDR3: TGTGCCAGCAGTACGCCCGGGACAGGGTATGGCTACACCTTC.